Each of the 27 T cell receptor beta chains below was sequenced from the same sample in a study of cytomegalovirus exposure and HLA in healthy donors. Primers included in the PCR were 60 Vbeta and 13 Jbeta primers. Profiling relied on immunoSEQ multiplex PCR, and the TCRdb table lists in-frame clones only, not all of them. The sample holds about 180,000 clones, about 69% seen once. Sequencing used PBMCs. The receptors derive from a human donor in good health.

CDR3 residues: CASSLQINYGYTF. Here the CDR3 DNA reads TGTGCCAGCAGTCTACAGATTAACTATGGCTACACCTTC. The chain carries TRBV27 and TRBJ1-2, with D hard to call. There are 13 residues in the CDR3. V gave up 5 bases and J gave up 1 base, with 8 bases separating them. Germline CDR1 and CDR2: MNHEY and SMNVEV (reference sequence).

CDR3 nucleotide sequence: TGTGCCAGCAGCCGGGACAGGGGGCAGGAGACCCAGTACTTC. It specifies CASSRDRGQETQYF. The chain links TRBV2 to TRBJ2-5; 12 bases align to TRBD1. V trimming: 6 bases; J trimming: 5 bases; junction bases outside the gene matches: 4. This CDR3 has 14 amino acids. The germline V gene encodes CDR1 SNHLY and CDR2 FYNNEI.

This clone was counted a few times. This chain connects TRBV5-6 to TRBJ2-5; 7 bases map to TRBD1. The last part of the DNA fits TRBJ2-7 better; the J call may be wrong. The CDR3 covers 14 residues. The germline V gene has CDR1 SGHDT and CDR2 YYEEEE. The CDR3 bases are TGTGCCAGCAGCTTGGCCGGGACAGCTTACGAGCAGTACTTC. Its translation is CASSLAGTAYEQYF.

The chain has TRBV30 and TRBJ2-3; 9 nucleotides match TRBD1. CDR1 is GTSNPN, CDR2 SVGIG, per germline (reference sequence). V was clipped by 3 bases and J by 2 bases; unmatched bases: 9. The CDR3 covers 16 residues. The CDR3 reads CAWRKGTGTYTDTQYF. The CDR3 coding sequence is TGTGCCTGGAGGAAAGGGACAGGGACCTACACAGATACGCAGTATTTT.

This chain uses TRBV5-4 with TRBJ1-6, with 12 positions matching TRBD1. This CDR3 has 14 amino acids. Germline loops: CDR1 SGHNT, CDR2 YYREEE (reference sequence). The ends lost 4 bases at V and 14 bases at J; junction bases unmatched: 7. The CDR3 nucleotides are TGTGCCAGCAGCCCCGGGACAGGGGGCGCGGCCCTCCACTTT. Amino acid sequence: CASSPGTGGAALHF.

For this clone: The junction does not match germline at one end; this may be a read error. The chain couples TRBV7-7 to TRBJ2-7, with TRBD2 as a possible D gene (5 bases). Germline-derived CDR1 and CDR2 are SSHAT and FNYEAQ (reference sequence). The CDR3 sequence is 13 residues long. The CDR3 nucleotides read TGTGCTAGCAGCTTAGATCCTCGGGGCGAGCAGTACTTC. This encodes CASSLDPRGEQYF.

The genes are TRBV7-2 and TRBJ2-7; 7 nucleotides match TRBD1. V was pared by 1 base and J by 2 bases, with 8 bases of the junction left unmatched. The CDR3 covers 16 residues. Germline CDR1 SGHTA, CDR2 FQGNSA. CDR3 nucleotide sequence: TGTGCCAGCAGCTTAGGACAGGGCAATTCTCCCTACGAGCAGTACTTC. Protein product: CASSLGQGNSPYEQYF.

This clone showed up just a few times. The genes are TRBV5-6 and TRBJ1-1, with 8 bases identical to TRBD1. There are 15 residues in the CDR3. In germline, CDR1 is SGHDT, CDR2 YYEEEE. V shed 4 bases, J shed 9 bases, and the junction held 14 bases outside the gene matches. The CDR3 region is CASSGRQGAHSKAFF. CDR3 DNA: TGTGCCAGCAGCGGAAGGCAGGGGGCCCACTCCAAAGCTTTCTTT.

J is TRBJ2-1 and V is TRBV27; 7 bases line up with TRBD1. This CDR3 contains 16 residues. Germline lookup yields CDR1 MNHEY and CDR2 SMNVEV (reference sequence). The junction had 7 bases not matched to a gene; V was cut back by 5 bases and J by 0 bases. The CDR3 nucleotides read TGTGCCAGCAGTCAAGGGACAGTTCCCTCCTACAATGAGCAGTTCTTC. It translates to CASSQGTVPSYNEQFF.

The chain recombines TRBV2 with TRBJ2-5, with 8 bases fitting TRBD2. The tail of the sequence fits TRBJ2-7 better, so the J call may be wrong. The germline V gene has CDR1 SNHLY and CDR2 FYNNEI. CDR3 length: 16 residues. For the CDR3, the DNA is TGTGCCAGCAGCAGAGATGGTAGCGGGGCCTCCTACGAGCAGTACTTC. It translates to CASSRDGSGASYEQYF.

This clone was recorded only once. This rearrangement joins TRBV11-2 to TRBJ1-5; D unclear. Trimming took off 4 bases at V and 0 bases at J, with 7 bases between the two ends. CDR1 is SGHAT, CDR2 FQNNGV, per germline. CDR3 length: 14 residues. CDR3 in DNA: TGTGCCAGCAGCTCCGGAGTTAGCAATCAGCCCCAGCATTTT. It translates to CASSSGVSNQPQHF.

This clone came up a few times. The chain has TRBV4-2 and TRBJ1-1; TRBD1 agrees at 7 bases. CDR3 length: 15 residues. After removal of 4 bases from V and 2 bases from J, the junction contained 7 bases not matched to a gene. Germline V gene sequence: CDR1 LGHNA, CDR2 YNFKEQ. CDR3 nucleotide sequence: TGTGCCAGCAGCCGCTCCGGGACAGAAAACACTGAAGCTTTCTTT. This encodes CASSRSGTENTEAFF.

This clone has just a few counts. The V call is TRBV7-9, the J call TRBJ1-1, with D unresolved. The CDR3 sequence is 13 residues long. The V end lost 2 bases, the J end lost 7 bases, and 11 bases lay between the germline ends. CDR1 and CDR2 from the germline V gene are SEHNR and FQNEAQ (reference sequence). The CDR3 coding sequence is TGTGCCAGCAGCTTACTTCCGTCCGTTGAAGCTTTCTTT. Translating gives CASSLLPSVEAFF.

CDR3 DNA: TGCGCCAGCAGCTTTAAGGGGGAGTACACAGATACGCAGTATTTT. Residues: CASSFKGEYTDTQYF. The gene calls are TRBV5-1 and TRBJ2-3, with D possibly TRBD1 on 6 matching bases. This CDR3 contains 15 residues. Between the trimmed V and J ends, which lost 2 bases and 2 bases, there was a span of 12 bases. CDR1 and CDR2 from the germline V gene are SGHRS and YFSETQ.

The V call is TRBV6-5, the J call TRBJ2-2, with a tentative D call TRBD1 (7 bases). From germline, CDR1 is MNHEY and CDR2 SVGAGI. With 9 bases removed from V and 3 bases from J, the gap between germline ends came to 11 bases. There are 13 residues in the CDR3. CDR3 sequence: CASSRGDTGELFF. The DNA for the CDR3 is TGTGCCAGTTCCAGGGGGGACACCGGGGAGCTGTTTTTT.

The chain uses TRBV6-4 and TRBJ2-1; 9 bases align to TRBD1. Unmatched junction bases numbered 3, after V lost 6 bases and J lost 6 bases. Germline V gene sequence: CDR1 MRHNA, CDR2 SNTAGT. This CDR3 comprises 13 residues. The chain's CDR3 is CASSPQGANEQFF. The CDR3 DNA reads TGTGCCAGCAGCCCACAGGGGGCCAATGAGCAGTTCTTC.

The V gene is TRBV30, the J gene TRBJ2-7; perhaps TRBD2 as D (7 bases). Germline CDR1 GTSNPN, CDR2 SVGIG (reference sequence). The ends were cut back, 2 bases at V and 5 bases at J, with 13 bases in the middle. This CDR3 has 13 amino acids. CDR3 bases: TGTGCCTGGAGTTCCGGGGGGCGGAACGAGCAGTACTTC. It is translated as CAWSSGGRNEQYF.

This clone was observed a handful of times. The chain uses TRBV19 and TRBJ2-1; TRBD2 matches at 8 bases. Per the germline V gene, CDR1 is LNHDA and CDR2 is SQIVND (reference sequence). The CDR3 length is 16 residues. V lost 4 bases, J lost 7 bases, and 12 bases stayed unmatched. CDR3 sequence: CASSTRREGRPNEQFF. CDR3 nucleotide sequence: TGTGCCAGTAGTACGCGCCGGGAGGGACGGCCGAATGAGCAGTTCTTC.

The chain carries TRBV7-2 and TRBJ1-2, with D perhaps TRBD1 (5 bases). The germline CDR1 and CDR2 sequences are SGHTA and FQGNSA. V lost 2 bases and J lost 3, with 13 bases in between. The CDR3 length is 15 residues. CDR3 sequence reads: CASSLRVREDYGYTF. CDR3 DNA: TGTGCCAGCAGCTTACGGGTCAGGGAAGACTATGGCTACACCTTC.

This chain uses TRBV19 with TRBJ2-2, with 12 nucleotides matching TRBD2. The CDR3 extends over 15 amino acids. CDR1 and CDR2 from the germline V gene are LNHDA and SQIVND (reference sequence). J was trimmed by 6 bases and V by 1 base; bases with no gene match: 0. The CDR3 loop is CASSIASGGAGELFF. The CDR3 nucleotides are TGTGCCAGTAGTATAGCTAGCGGGGGGGCCGGGGAGCTGTTTTTT.

The chain is built from TRBV13 and TRBJ2-2, with D possibly matching TRBD2 (6 bases). V was shortened by 5 bases and J by 5 bases, with 12 bases between the two germline ends. Germline V lookup: CDR1 PRHDT, CDR2 FYEKMQ (reference sequence). This CDR3 has 14 residues. DNA for the CDR3: TGTGCCAGCAGCCCCCGGGCGGGGACCGGGGAGCTGTTTTTT. It translates to CASSPRAGTGELFF.

This clone was recorded only once. The chain joins TRBV4-1 to TRBJ1-2, with D maybe TRBD1 (5 bases). Germline values: CDR1 MGHRA, CDR2 YSYEKL. The CDR3 has 15 residues. V lost 4 bases, J lost 3 bases, and 15 bases lay in between. In nucleotides, the CDR3 is TGCGCCAGCAGCCCAGACCCCAGGGTGTACTATGGCTACACCTTC. Translated: CASSPDPRVYYGYTF.

The CDR3 protein is CASSSDRGKRTQYF. Written as DNA, the CDR3 is TGTGCCAGCAGCTCAGACAGGGGGAAAAGGACCCAGTACTTC. The V gene is TRBV13, the J gene TRBJ2-5; TRBD1 aligns across 9 bases. The V gene end was trimmed by 4 bases and the J gene end by 7 bases; junction bases not matched to a gene: 7. CDR1 and CDR2 (germline): PRHDT, FYEKMQ (reference sequence). The length of the CDR3 is 14 residues.

The chain couples TRBV4-1 to TRBJ1-4; D possibly corresponds to TRBD1 (6 bases). V lost 4 bases to trimming and J lost 0 bases, with 12 bases between them. The CDR3 length is 16 residues. Germline V CDR1 and CDR2: MGHRA, YSYEKL. The CDR3 DNA follows: TGCGCCAGCAGCCGGGTAGAGGGGGCAACTAATGAAAAACTGTTTTTT. This translates into CASSRVEGATNEKLFF.

The chain carries TRBV5-1 and TRBJ2-3, with unresolved D. The CDR3 runs to 14 residues. Germline values: CDR1 SGHRS, CDR2 YFSETQ. The V gene lost 4 bases and the J gene lost 2 bases, with 11 bases spanning the gap. The CDR3 here is CASSPAADTDTQYF. CDR3 bases: TGCGCCAGCAGCCCTGCGGCGGACACAGATACGCAGTATTTT.

The chain couples TRBV2 to TRBJ2-3; TRBD1 aligns across 8 bases. This CDR3 has 14 residues. V shed 4 bases, J shed 2 bases, and the junction held 2 bases outside the gene matches. Germline lookup yields CDR1 SNHLY and CDR2 FYNNEI. CDR3 region: CASSAQGDTDTQYF. CDR3 bases: TGTGCCAGCAGTGCACAGGGGGACACAGATACGCAGTATTTT.

This chain joins TRBV7-8 and TRBJ2-7; D is possibly TRBD1 (6 bases). With 5 bases removed from V and 3 bases from J, the gap between germline ends came to 17 bases. This CDR3 region has 15 residues. CDR1 and CDR2 from the germline V gene are SGHVS and FQNEAQ. CDR3 in DNA: TGTGCCAGCAGCCCGGGGACACGAGACCACTACGAGCAGTACTTC. Translation gives CASSPGTRDHYEQYF. Full variable domain (rest looked up from reference TRBV7-8 and TRBJ2-7): GAGVSQSPRYKVAKRGQDVALRCDPISGHVSLFWYQQALGQGPEFLTYFQNEAQLDKSGLPSDRFFAERPEGSVSTLKIQRTQQEDSAVYLCASSPGTRDHYEQYFGPGTRLTVT.